This T cell receptor beta chain was retrieved from a study of blood T cell repertoires in COVID-19. The ends lost 0 bases at V and 1 base at J; junction bases unmatched: 5. Germline-derived CDR1 and CDR2 are SGHNT and YYREEE (reference sequence). This CDR3 contains 17 residues. A single count supports this clone. Only in-frame clones appear in the TCRdb table, and some are missing; sequencing was by immunoSEQ multiplex PCR. The profile shows 150,000 to 200,000 clones, about 85% of them singletons. This chain joins TRBV5-4 and TRBJ2-7, with 12 bases fitting TRBD2. This clonotype was sampled from a man aged 35 to 55 with acute or convalescent COVID-19. The sample consisted of peripheral blood. CDR3 sequence: CASSLGLAGAESYEQYF. The CDR3 nucleotides read TGTGCCAGCAGCTTGGGACTAGCGGGGGCCGAATCCTACGAGCAGTACTTC.